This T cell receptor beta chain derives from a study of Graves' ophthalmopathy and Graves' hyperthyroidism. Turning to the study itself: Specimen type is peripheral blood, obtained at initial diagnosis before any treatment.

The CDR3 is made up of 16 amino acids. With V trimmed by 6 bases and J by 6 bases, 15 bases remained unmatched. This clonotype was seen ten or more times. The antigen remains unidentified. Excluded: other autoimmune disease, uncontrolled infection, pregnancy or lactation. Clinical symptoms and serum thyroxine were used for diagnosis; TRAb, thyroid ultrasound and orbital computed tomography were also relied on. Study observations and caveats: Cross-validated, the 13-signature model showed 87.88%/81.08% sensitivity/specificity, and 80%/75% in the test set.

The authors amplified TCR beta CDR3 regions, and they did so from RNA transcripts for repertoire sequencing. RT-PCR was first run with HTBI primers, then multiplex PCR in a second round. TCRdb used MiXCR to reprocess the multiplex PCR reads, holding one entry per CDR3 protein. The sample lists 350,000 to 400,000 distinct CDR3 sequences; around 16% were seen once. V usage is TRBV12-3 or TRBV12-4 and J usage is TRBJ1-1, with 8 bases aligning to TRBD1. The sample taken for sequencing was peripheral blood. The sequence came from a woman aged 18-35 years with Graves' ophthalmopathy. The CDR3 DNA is TGTGCCAGCAGACCTTTCCTCACAGGGGGAATCGCTGAAGCTTTCTTT. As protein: CASRPFLTGGIAEAFF.